A single sample gave rise to the 10 T cell receptor beta chains below, sequenced in a study of graft-versus-host responses after intestinal transplantation. The table came from immunoSEQ multiplex PCR; TCRdb's copy has only in-frame clones and leaves some out. The table shows around 50,000 clones, with roughly nine tenths occurring only once. No antigen has been assigned to these receptors. This sample comprised unstimulated CD4+ T cells sorted from spleen or lymph node cells, obtained before transplant. All receptors come from a human donor who was the organ donor for an intestinal transplant.

The genes are TRBV15 and TRBJ2-7; 8 positions match TRBD1. The trim removed 3 bases at V and 3 bases at J, leaving 7 bases unmatched. Germline CDR1 LNHNV, CDR2 YYDKDF (reference sequence). The CDR3 consists of 15 residues. In DNA form, the CDR3 reads TGTGCCACCAGCAGCACCGGGACAGGAGACTACGAGCAGTACTTC. Translated: CATSSTGTGDYEQYF.

This clone turned up a few times. V and J are TRBV10-3 and TRBJ2-7; D gene uncertain. Between the trimmed V and J ends, which lost 1 base and 3 bases, there was a span of 4 bases. Germline V CDR1 and CDR2: ENHRY, SYGVKD. The CDR3 consists of 12 residues. The CDR3 nucleotides are TGTGCCATCAGTGAGTGGAGCTACGAGCAGTACTTC. The encoded protein is CAISEWSYEQYF.

The chain combines TRBV4-3 with TRBJ2-7; maybe TRBD2 (6 bases). The CDR3 sequence is 18 residues long. Looked up from germline, CDR1 is LGHNA and CDR2 is YSLEER. Trimming stripped 0 bases from V and 3 bases from J, with 21 bases between. The CDR3 region is CASSQDPPGGSGNYEQYF. The CDR3, as DNA: TGCGCCAGCAGCCAAGACCCCCCCGGAGGTAGCGGAAACTACGAGCAGTACTTC.

This clone was detected once. This rearrangement joins TRBV28 to TRBJ1-1; D is uncertain. The CDR3 length is 12 residues. Deletions cut 7 bases from V and 1 base from J, with 7 bases between. In germline, CDR1 is MDHEN, CDR2 SYDVKM. The CDR3 region has the DNA TGTGCCAGCACCAACGGGAACACTGAAGCTTTCTTT. It specifies CASTNGNTEAFF.

This chain links TRBV18 with TRBJ1-6, with TRBD1 matching 7 bases. Germline CDR1 is KGHSH and CDR2 is LQKENI. V lost 6 bases and J lost 9; bases outside the gene matches: 8. The CDR3 contains 14 residues. CDR3 protein: CASSRQGPTSPLHF. In nucleotides, the CDR3 is TGTGCCAGCTCGCGACAGGGACCCACTTCACCCCTCCACTTT.

This chain links TRBV7-3 with TRBJ2-2; no clear D gene. The CDR3 extends over 13 amino acids. Trimming left V 1 base short and J 6 bases short, with 6 bases between. Germline assignment: CDR1 SGHTA and CDR2 FQGTGA. The CDR3 sequence is CASSLNFAGELFF. CDR3 DNA sequence: TGTGCCAGCAGCTTAAATTTCGCCGGGGAGCTGTTTTTT.

J is TRBJ1-3 and V is TRBV19; D is perhaps TRBD1 (6 bases). This CDR3 has 14 amino acids. Germline values: CDR1 LNHDA, CDR2 SQIVND (reference sequence). Trimming removed 8 bases at V and 8 bases at J, with 19 bases between. The chain's CDR3 is CASADPPWGHTIYF. CDR3 nucleotides: TGTGCCAGTGCTGATCCCCCTTGGGGGCACACCATATATTTT.

This clone was seen more than once but under ten times. The chain has TRBV27 and TRBJ2-5, with TRBD1 identical over 10 bases. This CDR3 is built from 15 residues. Germline assignment: CDR1 MNHEY and CDR2 SMNVEV (reference sequence). V dropped 5 bases and J dropped 5; count of bases not matched to a gene: 8. CDR3 nucleotide sequence: TGTGCCAGCAGTGTGCCGGGACAGGGGAGGGAGACCCAGTACTTC. It encodes CASSVPGQGRETQYF.

The V gene is TRBV5-4, the J gene TRBJ2-7; maybe TRBD1 (5 bases). The germline CDR1 and CDR2 sequences are SGHNT and YYREEE (reference sequence). The CDR3 has 13 amino acids. V lost 0 bases and J 3 bases, leaving 7 bases between the germline ends. Here the CDR3 DNA reads TGTGCCAGCAGCTTGGGCGGACACTACGAGCAGTACTTC. Its translation is CASSLGGHYEQYF.

The CDR3 spells CASSLASPREYNEQFF. Here the CDR3 DNA reads TGTGCCAGCAGCTTAGCCTCCCCGCGGGAGTACAATGAGCAGTTCTTC. This rearrangement joins TRBV7-2 to TRBJ2-1; 7 bases agree with TRBD2. The CDR3 is 16 amino acids. CDR1 is SGHTA, CDR2 FQGNSA, per germline. With V trimmed by 0 bases and J by 4 bases, 6 bases remained unmatched.